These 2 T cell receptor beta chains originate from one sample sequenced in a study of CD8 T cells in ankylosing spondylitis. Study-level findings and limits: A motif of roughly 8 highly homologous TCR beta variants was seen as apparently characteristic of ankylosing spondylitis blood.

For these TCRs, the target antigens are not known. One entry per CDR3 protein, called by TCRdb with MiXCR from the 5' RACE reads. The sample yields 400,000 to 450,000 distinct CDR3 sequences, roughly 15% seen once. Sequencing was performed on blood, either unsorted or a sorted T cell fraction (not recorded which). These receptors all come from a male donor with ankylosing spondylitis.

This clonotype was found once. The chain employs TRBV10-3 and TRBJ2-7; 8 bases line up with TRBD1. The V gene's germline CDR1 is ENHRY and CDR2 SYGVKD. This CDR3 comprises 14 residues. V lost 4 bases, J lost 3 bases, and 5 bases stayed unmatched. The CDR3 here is CAISGQGANYEQYF. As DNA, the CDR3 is TGTGCCATCAGTGGTCAGGGGGCGAACTACGAGCAGTACTTC.

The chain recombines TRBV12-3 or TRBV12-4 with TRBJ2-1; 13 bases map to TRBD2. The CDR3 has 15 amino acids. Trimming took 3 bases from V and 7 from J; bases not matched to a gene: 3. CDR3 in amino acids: CASSLQGLAGNEQFF. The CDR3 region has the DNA TGTGCCAGCAGTTTGCAGGGACTAGCGGGGAATGAGCAGTTCTTC.